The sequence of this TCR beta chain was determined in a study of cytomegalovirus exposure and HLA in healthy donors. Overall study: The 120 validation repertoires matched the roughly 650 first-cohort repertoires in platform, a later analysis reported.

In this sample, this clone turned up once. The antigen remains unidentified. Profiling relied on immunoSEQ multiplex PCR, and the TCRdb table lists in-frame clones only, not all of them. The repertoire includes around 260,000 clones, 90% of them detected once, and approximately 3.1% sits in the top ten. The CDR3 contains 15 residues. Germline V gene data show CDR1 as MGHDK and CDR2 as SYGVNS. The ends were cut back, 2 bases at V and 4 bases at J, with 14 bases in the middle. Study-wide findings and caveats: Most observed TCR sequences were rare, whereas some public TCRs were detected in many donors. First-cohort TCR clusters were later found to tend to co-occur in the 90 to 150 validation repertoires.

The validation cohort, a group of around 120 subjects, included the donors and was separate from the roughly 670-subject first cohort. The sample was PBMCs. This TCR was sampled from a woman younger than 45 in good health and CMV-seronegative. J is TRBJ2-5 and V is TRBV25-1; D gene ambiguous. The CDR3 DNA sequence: TGTGCCAGCAGTGAAGCAGGCAATCAATTAGAGACCCAGTACTTC. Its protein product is CASSEAGNQLETQYF.